The present entry profiles one T cell receptor (beta chain) with its context. It has no known antigen specificity. Base quality data are lacking; no much larger clone is found one base away. Using the deep immunoSEQ assay, multiplex PCR amplified TCR CDR3 regions from genomic DNA. For each cell subset, the extracted genomic DNA was distributed evenly across all wells of several immunoSEQ 96-well plates, and each plate served as one replicate. Each replicate PCR for sorted subsets received around 200 ng genomic DNA, equal to about 30,000 T cell genomes. Purified libraries were measured with a Qubit 3.0 fluorometer, size-checked on a Bioanalyzer 2100, and measured again with the KAPA Library Quantification kit. Every immunoSEQ 96-well plate was sequenced on a dedicated single-read 150-cycle Illumina NextSeq 550 flow cell. Concerning the study's data processing: The immunoSEQ output contained only junctional sequences without quality scores, so filtering could not match that applied to full-length reads. To assign V/J genes and CDR3, sequences were annotated against IMGT germline references using PyIR, a Python wrapper for IgBLAST v1.9. Any read was removed if the V/J assignment was weak (E-value above 1e-6), the CDR3 was missing, or the read contained stop codons, out-of-frame junctions, or ambiguous translated residues. V3J clonotypes were defined as sequences sharing an identical inferred V gene, J gene, and CDR3 amino acid sequence. Percentage overlap between repertoires was computed as shared unique clonotypes divided by the size of the smaller repertoire. Repertoire richness was assessed with RTK rarefaction, the Chao1 estimator, and Recon v2.1 estimates of unobserved clonotypes. OLGA was used to compute generation probabilities for all TCRbeta clonotypes that the gDNA method yielded from a few donors. TCRdb limited this immuneACCESS table to in-frame rearrangements with V and J called. A share of clones is missing; checked studies link under half to unresolved V genes, and the rest is unexplained. V and J calls plus clone size are reproduced from that table; the DNA served to infer D and trimming. The sample has around 1.5 million clones on record, 95% to 99% of them singletons. The ten largest account for about 0.4% of the sample.

The donors were healthy, HIV-negative adults with no recently reported acute infections or vaccinations. Only Caucasian adults living in Nashville, Tennessee, USA were represented among the donors. CD4+ T cells were enriched by magnetic negative selection, after which naive cells were positively selected on CD45RA and the negative fraction was taken as the memory subset. After blood collection by leukapheresis, PBMCs were isolated using Ficoll-Histopaque density gradient centrifugation and then cryopreserved in the vapor phase of liquid nitrogen. Analytical flow cytometry was used to check the purity and quantity of every magnetically sorted T cell population. Each sorted fraction had its genomic DNA isolated and then quantified by UV absorbance on a Nanodrop 2000c. The data stem from a study of shared clonotypes between healthy human individuals (TCRdb year 2020). Notes on the research overall: The cohort included three men and a couple of women between 18 and 49 years of age. Each donor's leukapheresis produced roughly between about 0.9 and 9.5 billion PBMCs. For each donor, CD4 naive and CD4 memory were each given three plates, CD8 naive was given two plates, and CD8 memory was given one plate. To estimate repertoire size and how much clonotype sharing occurs between individuals, the study deeply sequenced the blood TCR repertoires of roughly 5 healthy adults. Different laboratories and diverse techniques were used to prepare libraries and sequence TCR repertoires, to increase sequencing depth and limit assay-specific biases.

The paper as a whole reports these results and caveats: Because the study included a small number of donors, the genetic and exposure-history diversity represented was limited. Sharing across four donors was observed for roughly 5.4% of naive CD4, around 3.5% of naive CD8, roughly 2.4% of memory CD4, and around 0.4% of memory CD8 clonotypes. Clonotypes shared by all four sorted-subset donors showed higher generation probabilities than non-shared clonotypes. Sampling was limited to blood, and TCR repertoires in tissue likely differ from TCR repertoires in blood. Larger estimated clonotype richness was generally found for naive subsets than for memory subsets. Even with the large sequencing depth, rarefaction of the sorted-subset datasets indicated that sequencing was incomplete. Based on pairwise subsampling, the degree of clonotype sharing among donors was expected to be affected by sequencing depth.

The cysteine opens and the phenylalanine closes a CDR3 of 14 amino acids. Only CDR3 DNA is held: 42 bases, read in frame from base 1. Reading the germline V gene (reference sequence) gives CDR1 SGHNT and CDR2 YYREEE. The V and J ends are trimmed by 1 base and 4 bases, leaving 11 bases between them. The rearranged chain carries TRBV5-4 and TRBJ2-5; a tentative D call is TRBD2 (5 bases match). This clonotype was obtained from a man aged 25-45 years in good health. Sequencing was carried out using naive CD4+ T cells sorted from blood. The cell subset or site tag for this specimen amounts to: CD45RA+ positively selected. The nucleotides read TGTGCCAGCAGCTTGTGGGAGACCCGAGAGACCCAGTACTTC. This is translated as CASSLWETRETQYF.